This TCR beta chain was captured in a study of T-cell reconstitution after alpha-beta-depleted transplantation in children. Study-wide results and caveats: At the one-year point after transplant, T-cell counts and TCRbeta diversity were found to come mostly from T cells that had been newly produced. Alpha-beta T cells present about two months after transplant were reported to originate from several hundred expanded graft clones. Certain patients had high TCRbeta diversity at day 60, and it came from recipient T cells and thymic progenitors that survived.

This clonotype was seen ten or more times. As yet, its antigen is unknown. The CDR3 covers 16 residues. Germline CDR1 MDHEN, CDR2 SYDVKM. The V gene lost 4 bases and the J gene lost 1 base, with 16 bases spanning the gap. Using unique molecular identifiers, the investigators prepared the TCRbeta library. TCRdb itself ran the PCR reads through MiXCR, one entry per CDR3 protein. Of hundreds of thousands of distinct CDR3 sequences in the sample, approximately 10% were seen once. This clonotype originated in a child younger than two with acute myeloid leukemia, due to receive a stem cell transplant. The sample consisted of PBMCs, taken before TCRalphabeta/CD19-depleted stem cell transplant. The J gene is TRBJ2-5, the V gene TRBV28, with a weak D call TRBD1 (5 bases). As DNA, the CDR3 is TGTGCCAGCAGTTCACTCCTGACAGCAAGCCAAGAGACCCAGTACTTC. This sequence encodes CASSSLLTASQETQYF.